A single sample gave rise to the 26 T cell receptor beta chains below, sequenced in a study of somatic mutations in cytotoxic T cells in rheumatoid arthritis. Produced via immunoSEQ multiplex PCR; TCRdb's table is partial and in-frame only. The sample has some 27,000 clones; 70% to 80% are singletons. The sequenced sample consisted of CD8+ T cells sorted from blood. The receptors were sampled from a woman aged 18-29 years in good health.

The chain has TRBV6-1 and TRBJ2-5; D is possibly TRBD2 (6 bases). V was pared by 1 base and J by 5 bases, with 11 bases between. The CDR3 totals 14 residues. Germline lookup yields CDR1 MNHNS and CDR2 SASEGT. Here the CDR3 DNA reads TGTGCCAGCAGTGAAGGGGGCGGGGTGGAGACCCAGTACTTC. Its translation is CASSEGGGVETQYF.

V usage is TRBV5-1 and J usage is TRBJ1-2; D not resolved. V gave up 0 bases and J gave up 6 bases, with 18 bases separating them. The CDR3 runs 16 residues. The germline V gene has CDR1 SGHRS and CDR2 YFSETQ. The CDR3 DNA reads TGCGCCAGCAGCTTGGTGAAGGGAGGCGTGTCGGATGGCTACACCTTC. Translation: CASSLVKGGVSDGYTF.

The rearrangement joins TRBV5-6 to TRBJ2-5; 13 positions match TRBD2. J lost 5 bases, V lost 4 bases, and 11 bases had no gene match. CDR1 SGHDT and CDR2 YYEEEE come from the germline V gene. The CDR3 spans 17 residues. DNA for the CDR3: TGTGCCAGCAGCCTAAGACTAGCGGGGGGACTCGGCGAGACCCAGTACTTC. Its translation is CASSLRLAGGLGETQYF.

This clone was recorded once. J is TRBJ2-3 and V is TRBV7-9; D gene ambiguous. Germline V gene sequence: CDR1 SEHNR, CDR2 FQNEAQ (reference sequence). Trimming shortened V by 1 base and J by 1 base, and 0 bases separated the two germline ends. The CDR3 is 12 residues long. For the CDR3, the DNA is TGTGCCAGCAGCTTAGGCACAGATACGCAGTATTTT. This sequence encodes CASSLGTDTQYF.

V and J are TRBV4-2 and TRBJ1-2, with D unclear. V lost 4 bases to trimming and J lost 2 bases, with 11 bases between them. The CDR3 is 14 amino acids. Germline values: CDR1 LGHNA, CDR2 YNFKEQ. The CDR3 sequence: CASSLDPGNYGYTF. Written as DNA, the CDR3 is TGTGCCAGCAGCCTGGACCCGGGAAACTATGGCTACACCTTC.

On this clone itself: An end of the junction differs from the germline gene, which may be a read error. The CDR3 spells CAGRVGYGYTF. The CDR3 DNA is TGTGCCGGTAGGGTAGGGTATGGCTACACCTTC. This chain joins TRBV19 and TRBJ1-2; no clear D gene. There are 11 residues in the CDR3. CDR1 and CDR2 (germline): LNHDA, SQIVND (reference sequence).

The J gene is TRBJ2-4, the V gene TRBV12-5, with TRBD2 as a possible D gene (5 bases). Germline V gene data show CDR1 as LGHNT and CDR2 as FRNRAP. With 4 bases removed from V and 8 bases from J, the gap between germline ends came to 15 bases. This CDR3 spans 14 amino acids. This chain's CDR3 is CASGSPIASDIQYF. Here the CDR3 DNA reads TGTGCTAGTGGTTCCCCTATAGCGTCGGACATTCAGTACTTC.

This rearrangement joins TRBV5-1 to TRBJ2-2; D possibly corresponds to TRBD1 (8 bases). V shed 4 bases and J shed 3 bases, with 13 bases lying between them. Per the germline V gene, CDR1 is SGHRS and CDR2 is YFSETQ. CDR3 length: 15 amino acids. The CDR3 here is CASSHTGGDTGELFF. The CDR3 DNA reads as TGCGCCAGCAGCCACACAGGGGGGGACACCGGGGAGCTGTTTTTT.

CDR3 coding DNA: TGTGCCAGCAGAGAACTAGCGGGAGGGAACAATGAGCAGTTCTTC. Translating gives CASRELAGGNNEQFF. The rearrangement joins TRBV6-4 to TRBJ2-1; TRBD2 matches 13 bases. The ends lost 6 bases at V and 5 bases at J; junction bases unmatched: 4. The CDR3 runs 15 residues. The germline V gene encodes CDR1 MRHNA and CDR2 SNTAGT.

The V call is TRBV10-3, the J call TRBJ2-7, with D uncertain. This CDR3 region has 15 residues. Germline CDR1 is ENHRY and CDR2 is SYGVKD. Trimming pared 6 bases from V and 0 bases from J, leaving 15 bases between. The CDR3 DNA reads as TGTGCCATCAGGCCCTCGCTAGGCGACTCCTACGAGCAGTACTTC. Translating gives CAIRPSLGDSYEQYF.

The chain combines TRBV7-2 with TRBJ2-7, with 8 bases fitting TRBD1. The germline gives CDR1 SGHTA, CDR2 FQGNSA. Germline trimming cut 3 bases from V and 2 bases from J; bases unmatched to any gene: 0. The CDR3 totals 13 residues. The DNA for the CDR3 is TGTGCCAGCAGCTTCAGGGGGCCCTACGAGCAGTACTTC. It yields the protein CASSFRGPYEQYF.

The gene calls are TRBV7-9 and TRBJ1-1; TRBD1 matches 10 bases. The germline CDR1 and CDR2 sequences are SEHNR and FQNEAQ (reference sequence). V shed 6 bases, J shed 3 bases, and the junction held 16 bases outside the gene matches. This CDR3 region has 18 residues. The CDR3 reads CASRLFTGTGVTDTEAFF. CDR3 DNA sequence: TGTGCCAGCAGGTTGTTCACCGGGACAGGGGTTACGGACACTGAAGCTTTCTTT. The full variable domain, completed using reference TRBV7-9 and TRBJ1-1, is DTGVSQNPRHKITKRGQNVTFRCDPISEHNRLYWYRQTLGQGPEFLTYFQNEAQLEKSRLLSDRFSAERPKGSFSTLEIQRTEQGDSAMYLCASRLFTGTGVTDTEAFFGQGTRLTVV.

The chain joins TRBV14 to TRBJ1-1, with 7 positions matching TRBD1. In germline, CDR1 is SGHDN, CDR2 FVKESK. The CDR3 runs 12 residues. V gave up 4 bases and J gave up 7 bases; unmatched junction bases: 3. CDR3 residues: CASSPGTVEAFF. Written as DNA, the CDR3 is TGTGCCAGCAGCCCAGGGACAGTTGAAGCTTTCTTT.

This clone was seen a handful of times. The chain recombines TRBV28 with TRBJ1-5, with D hard to call. The CDR3 is 13 amino acids. The V gene lost 4 bases and the J gene lost 8 bases, with 12 bases spanning the gap. Germline V gives CDR1 MDHEN, CDR2 SYDVKM. The CDR3, as DNA: TGTGCCAGCAGTTGGACCGGACGGGAGCCCCAGCATTTT. Its translation: CASSWTGREPQHF.

This clone was detected once. The chain carries TRBV5-5 and TRBJ1-5, with D hard to call. V was trimmed by 0 bases and J by 0 bases, leaving 7 bases between them. CDR1 SGHKS and CDR2 YYEKEE come from the germline V gene (reference sequence). The CDR3 totals 15 residues. The CDR3 coding sequence is TGTGCCAGCAGCTTGGGGCAGTATAGCAATCAGCCCCAGCATTTT. Protein sequence: CASSLGQYSNQPQHF. The whole variable domain, filled in from reference TRBV5-5 and TRBJ1-5, reads DAGVTQSPTHLIKTRGQQVTLRCSPISGHKSVSWYQQVLGQGPQFIFQYYEKEERGRGNFPDRFSARQFPNYSSELNVNALLLGDSALYLCASSLGQYSNQPQHFGDGTRLSIL.

The rearrangement joins TRBV27 to TRBJ1-2; D not resolved. Trimming cost V 5 bases and J 4 bases, with 11 bases left between them. Germline CDR1 and CDR2: MNHEY and SMNVEV (reference sequence). The CDR3 extends over 13 amino acids. In DNA, the CDR3 is TGTGCCAGCAGTAATGGAGGGTCCTATGGCTACACCTTC. Amino acids: CASSNGGSYGYTF.

The rearrangement joins TRBV7-2 to TRBJ2-3; 9 positions agree with TRBD1. The CDR3 has 15 amino acids. Trimming removed 1 base from V and 5 bases from J; junction bases left unmatched: 4. Per the germline V gene, CDR1 is SGHTA and CDR2 is FQGNSA. The CDR3 DNA reads TGTGCCAGCAGCTTAGGAGGGACAGGGATAGATACGCAGTATTTT. The encoded protein is CASSLGGTGIDTQYF.

This clone was picked up a small number of times. V gene TRBV4-1 combines with J gene TRBJ1-2; maybe TRBD1 (6 bases). The V and J ends lost 3 bases and 6 bases respectively, with 11 bases between them. The CDR3 totals 13 residues. Germline assignment: CDR1 MGHRA and CDR2 YSYEKL. This chain's CDR3 is CASSQARGDGYTF. CDR3 coding DNA: TGCGCCAGCAGCCAGGCGAGGGGGGATGGCTACACCTTC.

This chain uses TRBV2 with TRBJ1-1, with 7 bases lining up with TRBD1. CDR3 length: 13 residues. Germline CDR1 reads SNHLY; CDR2 reads FYNNEI. Trimming took 6 bases from V and 1 from J; bases not matched to a gene: 2. The DNA for the CDR3 is TGTGCCAGCAGAGGGACAGAGAACACTGAAGCTTTCTTT. The encoded protein is CASRGTENTEAFF.

This clone appeared once. CDR3 DNA sequence: TGTGCTAGTAGGAAGGACGGGACAGGCTACTACGAGCAGTACTTC. Amino acid sequence: CASRKDGTGYYEQYF. The rearrangement joins TRBV12-5 to TRBJ2-7, with TRBD1 identical over 8 bases. V lost 8 bases to trimming and J lost 3 bases; unmatched junction nucleotides: 12. This CDR3 is built from 15 residues. The germline gives CDR1 LGHNT, CDR2 FRNRAP.

Only one count was recorded for this clone. The V gene is TRBV27, the J gene TRBJ2-7; 9 bases match TRBD1. With 3 bases clipped from V and 4 bases from J, the junction kept 1 base outside the gene matches. Germline values: CDR1 MNHEY, CDR2 SMNVEV (reference sequence). The CDR3 totals 13 residues. The CDR3 region has the DNA TGTGCCAGCAGTTTGGACAGGGGTTACGAGCAGTACTTC. It translates to CASSLDRGYEQYF.

V gene TRBV5-4 combines with J gene TRBJ2-5, with TRBD2 matching 7 bases. The germline gives CDR1 SGHNT, CDR2 YYREEE (reference sequence). The CDR3 has 16 residues. The V gene end was trimmed by 3 bases and the J gene end by 2 bases; junction bases not matched to a gene: 10. Written as DNA, the CDR3 is TGTGCCAGCAGCTCTTCTCTCCAGGGAGGGCAAGAGACCCAGTACTTC. Residues: CASSSSLQGGQETQYF.

J is TRBJ2-5 and V is TRBV27; D unclear. Germline V CDR1 and CDR2: MNHEY, SMNVEV (reference sequence). The CDR3 is made up of 13 amino acids. With 6 bases removed from V and 2 bases from J, the gap between germline ends came to 10 bases. CDR3 protein: CASRSGQQETQYF. The DNA of the CDR3 is TGTGCCAGCAGGTCCGGGCAGCAAGAGACCCAGTACTTC.

CDR3 nucleotides: TGTGCCAGTAGTAGGCGTGCGACAAATCAAAGTCGGGCCAACGTCCTGACTTTC. Residues: CASSRRATNQSRANVLTF. This chain links TRBV19 with TRBJ2-6; no definite D call. V was pared by 4 bases and J by 5 bases, with 21 bases between. The CDR3 contains 18 residues. The V gene's germline CDR1 is LNHDA and CDR2 SQIVND (reference sequence).

The V and J genes are TRBV5-4 and TRBJ2-3; a possible D gene is TRBD1 (5 bases). The V end lost 1 base, the J end lost 1 base, and 13 bases lay between the germline ends. The germline CDR1 and CDR2 sequences are SGHNT and YYREEE (reference sequence). CDR3 length: 16 residues. The CDR3 DNA sequence: TGTGCCAGCAGCTTGATGAAGGGGATCCGCACAGATACGCAGTATTTT. Translating gives CASSLMKGIRTDTQYF.

This clone was detected only a few times. This chain connects TRBV6-1 to TRBJ1-2; D unresolved. In germline, CDR1 is MNHNS, CDR2 SASEGT. There are 15 residues in the CDR3. The ends were cut back, 0 bases at V and 3 bases at J, with 11 bases in the middle. The CDR3 nucleotides are TGTGCCAGCAGTGAAGCGGTACACGGCTACTATGGCTACACCTTC. It yields the protein CASSEAVHGYYGYTF.